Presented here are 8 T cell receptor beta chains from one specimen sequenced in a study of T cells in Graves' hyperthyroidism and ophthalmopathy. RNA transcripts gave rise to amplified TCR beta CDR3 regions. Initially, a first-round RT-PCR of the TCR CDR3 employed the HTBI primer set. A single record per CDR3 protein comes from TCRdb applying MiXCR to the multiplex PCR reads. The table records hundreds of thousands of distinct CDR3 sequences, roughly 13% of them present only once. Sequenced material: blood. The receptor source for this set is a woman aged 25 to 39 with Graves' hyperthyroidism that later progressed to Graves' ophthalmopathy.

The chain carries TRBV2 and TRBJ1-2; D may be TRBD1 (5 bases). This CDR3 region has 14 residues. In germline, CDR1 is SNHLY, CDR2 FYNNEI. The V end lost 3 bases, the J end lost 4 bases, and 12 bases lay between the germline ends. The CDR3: CASSDRGTPYGYTF. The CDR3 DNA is TGTGCCAGCAGTGATAGAGGGACCCCCTATGGCTACACCTTC.

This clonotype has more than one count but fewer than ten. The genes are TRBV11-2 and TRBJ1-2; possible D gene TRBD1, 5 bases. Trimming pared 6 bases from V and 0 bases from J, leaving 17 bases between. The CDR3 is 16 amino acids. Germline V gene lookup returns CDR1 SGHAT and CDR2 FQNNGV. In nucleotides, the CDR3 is TGTGCCAGCAGTCTTCTGATGGGGGGGTCTAACTATGGCTACACCTTC. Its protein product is CASSLLMGGSNYGYTF.

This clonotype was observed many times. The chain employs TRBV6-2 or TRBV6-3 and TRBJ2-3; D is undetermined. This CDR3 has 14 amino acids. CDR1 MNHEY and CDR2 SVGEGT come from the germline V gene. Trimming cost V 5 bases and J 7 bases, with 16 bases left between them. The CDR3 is CASSTFSSAYTQYF. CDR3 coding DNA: TGTGCCAGCAGTACCTTTTCCTCAGCCTATACGCAGTATTTT.

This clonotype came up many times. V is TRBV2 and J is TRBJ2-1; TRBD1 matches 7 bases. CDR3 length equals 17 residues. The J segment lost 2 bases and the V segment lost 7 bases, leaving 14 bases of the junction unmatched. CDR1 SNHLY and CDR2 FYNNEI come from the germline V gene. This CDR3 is CASTGSLGTATYNEQFF. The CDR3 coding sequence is TGTGCCAGCACCGGTAGTCTGGGGACAGCCACCTACAATGAGCAGTTCTTC.

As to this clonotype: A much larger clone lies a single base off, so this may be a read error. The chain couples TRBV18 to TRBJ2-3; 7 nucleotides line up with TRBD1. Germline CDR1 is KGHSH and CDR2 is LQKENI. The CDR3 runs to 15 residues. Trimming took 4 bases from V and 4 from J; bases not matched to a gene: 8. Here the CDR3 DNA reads TGTGCCAGCTCACTCCGGGACAGCATCCCAGATACGCAGTATTTT. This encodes CASSLRDSIPDTQYF.

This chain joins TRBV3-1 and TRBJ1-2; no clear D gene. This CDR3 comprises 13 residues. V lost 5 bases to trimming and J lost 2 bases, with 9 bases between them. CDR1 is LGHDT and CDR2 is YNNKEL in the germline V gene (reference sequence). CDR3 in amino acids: CASSYTLNYGYTF. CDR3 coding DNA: TGTGCCAGCAGCTATACCCTCAACTATGGCTACACCTTC. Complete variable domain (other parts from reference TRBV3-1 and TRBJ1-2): DTAVSQTPKYLVTQMGNDKSIKCEQNLGHDTMYWYKQDSKKFLKIMFSYNNKELIINETVPNRFSPKSPDKAHLNLHINSLELGDSAVYFCASSYTLNYGYTFGSGTRLTVV.

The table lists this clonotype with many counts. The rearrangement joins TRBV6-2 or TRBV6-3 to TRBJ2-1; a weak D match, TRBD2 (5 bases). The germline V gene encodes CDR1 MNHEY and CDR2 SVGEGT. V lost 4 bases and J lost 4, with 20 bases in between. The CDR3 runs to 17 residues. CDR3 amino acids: CASSWSPPRGPYNEQFF. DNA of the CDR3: TGTGCCAGCAGTTGGTCTCCCCCAAGAGGGCCTTACAATGAGCAGTTCTTC.

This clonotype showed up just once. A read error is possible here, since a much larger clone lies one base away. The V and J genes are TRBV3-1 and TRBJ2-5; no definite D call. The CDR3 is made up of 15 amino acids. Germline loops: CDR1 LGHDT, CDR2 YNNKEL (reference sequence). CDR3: CGSSQDPYGQETQYF. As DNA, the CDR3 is TGTGGCAGCAGCCAAGATCCTTACGGGCAAGAGACCCAGTACTTC.